This T cell receptor beta chain emerged from a study of cytomegalovirus exposure and HLA in healthy donors. Study observations and caveats: TCR beta V- and J-gene trimming, according to a later analysis, was linked to a missense DCLRE1C variant. Per a later analysis, HLA-associated TCR beta chains showed more clonal expansion than other, equally common TCR beta chains. Cytomegalovirus status, reportedly, was diagnosed with high specificity and sensitivity by the classifier.

A note on this clone: Its antigen is not known.

Those who donated were healthy bone marrow donors. The V segment lost 7 bases and the J segment 7 bases; nucleotides outside the gene matches: 6. Germline V lookup: CDR1 SGHTA, CDR2 FQGNSA. The CDR3 extends over 14 amino acids. The PCR employed 60 Vbeta primers together with 13 Jbeta primers. The protocol was immunoSEQ multiplex PCR, while the TCRdb copy is restricted to in-frame clones and leaves out a portion. The profile shows about 150,000 clones, 65% to 85% of them singletons. Sequenced sample: PBMCs. The chain combines TRBV7-2 with TRBJ2-1; 11 nucleotides line up with TRBD1. This TCR was sampled from a male donor in good health and CMV-seronegative. For the CDR3, the DNA is TGTGCCAGCAAGGGACAGGGGGTCGGAAATGAGCAGTTCTTC. Translated: CASKGQGVGNEQFF.